What follows are 25 T cell receptor beta chains derived from one specimen sequenced in a study of graft-versus-host responses after intestinal transplantation (dated by TCRdb to about 2021). The method behind the library was the immunoSEQ multiplex PCR assay. TCRdb limited this immuneACCESS table to in-frame rearrangements with V and J called. A share of clones is missing; checked studies link under half to unresolved V genes, and the rest is unexplained. The sample has about 51,000 clones on record, 89% of them singletons. Approximately 0.56% of the sample comes from the top ten. Their cognate antigens are unknown. The sample's time point label, decoded: cells obtained before transplantation from donor or recipient. Sample: unstimulated CD4+ T cells sorted from spleen or lymph node cells, taken before transplant. The receptors derive from a human donor who was the organ donor for an intestinal transplant.

This clone has only one observation. The chain recombines TRBV5-1 with TRBJ1-3, with D possibly matching TRBD1 (5 bases). The ends were cut back, 0 bases at V and 0 bases at J, with 7 bases in the middle. The CDR3 sequence is 15 residues long. CDR1 is SGHRS, CDR2 YFSETQ, per germline. The CDR3 nucleotides read TGCGCCAGCAGCTTGGGGGGCGACTCTGGAAACACCATATATTTT. Its protein is CASSLGGDSGNTIYF.

V and J are TRBV27 and TRBJ1-5, with TRBD1 matching over 8 bases. The CDR3 spans 15 residues. Germline V gene data show CDR1 as MNHEY and CDR2 as SMNVEV (reference sequence). Losses at the gene ends were 3 bases for V and 4 bases for J; bases not matched to a gene: 5. The CDR3 protein is CASSLTGAWNQPQHF. The CDR3 DNA sequence: TGTGCCAGCAGTTTGACAGGGGCTTGGAATCAGCCCCAGCATTTT.

The chain combines TRBV4-2 with TRBJ2-7; TRBD2 matches 7 bases. This CDR3 region has 17 residues. CDR1 is LGHNA, CDR2 YNFKEQ, per germline. Trimming cost V 1 base and J 6 bases; bases outside gene matches: 15. CDR3 nucleotides: TGTGCCAGCAGCCAAGGGGAGGGGAACAGACACTTTTCCGAGCAGTACTTC. This codes for CASSQGEGNRHFSEQYF.

The CDR3 loop is CASSPPGGKTQYF. The CDR3 coding sequence is TGTGCCAGCAGCCCCCCGGGGGGGAAGACCCAGTACTTC. The rearrangement uses TRBV7-2 and TRBJ2-5, with TRBD2 matching over 8 bases. This CDR3 spans 13 amino acids. Unmatched junction bases numbered 5, after V lost 5 bases and J lost 6 bases. The germline gives CDR1 SGHTA, CDR2 FQGNSA.

The chain uses TRBV19 and TRBJ2-7; TRBD1 aligns across 8 bases. The V segment lost 5 bases and the J segment 2 bases; nucleotides outside the gene matches: 5. The CDR3 covers 14 residues. Germline V gene sequence: CDR1 LNHDA, CDR2 SQIVND (reference sequence). For the CDR3, the DNA is TGTGCCAGTAGTCGGACAGGGTTCCCCTACGAGCAGTACTTC. Its protein is CASSRTGFPYEQYF.

This chain joins TRBV2 and TRBJ1-4; D ambiguous. Germline V gene sequence: CDR1 SNHLY, CDR2 FYNNEI. The CDR3 has 16 residues. The V gene lost 6 bases and the J gene lost 3 bases, with 17 bases spanning the gap. Here the CDR3 DNA reads TGTGCCAGCAGCAAAGAGGTGGTGGAGGCTAATGAAAAACTGTTTTTT. Translation gives CASSKEVVEANEKLFF.

This clone was found once. This chain uses TRBV27 with TRBJ2-3; D gene unclear. This CDR3 contains 15 residues. CDR1 and CDR2 (germline): MNHEY, SMNVEV (reference sequence). Trimming removed 1 base at V and 1 base at J, with 9 bases between. The CDR3 region is CASSLLAKGTDTQYF. DNA for the CDR3: TGTGCCAGCAGTTTATTAGCAAAGGGCACAGATACGCAGTATTTT.

This CDR3 reads CASNKYSNQPQHF. The DNA for the CDR3 is TGTGCCAGCAATAAATATAGCAATCAGCCCCAGCATTTT. The rearrangement joins TRBV2 to TRBJ1-5; D unclear. Germline CDR1 is SNHLY and CDR2 is FYNNEI. Trimming took 7 bases from V and 0 from J, leaving 7 bases between them. The CDR3 sequence is 13 residues long.

This clone was recorded a few times. The chain couples TRBV9 to TRBJ2-1; TRBD2 agrees at 7 bases. V lost 0 bases, J lost 5 bases, and 8 bases stayed unmatched. The CDR3 runs to 16 residues. Per the germline V gene, CDR1 is SGDLS and CDR2 is YYNGEE. CDR3 DNA sequence: TGTGCCAGCAGCGTAGGGGTGACTAGCCTAAACAATGAGCAGTTCTTC. It yields the protein CASSVGVTSLNNEQFF.

The chain is built from TRBV6-6 and TRBJ2-7, with 8 positions matching TRBD1. The CDR3 runs 15 residues. Per the germline V gene, CDR1 is MNHNY and CDR2 is SVGAGI (reference sequence). V lost 5 bases to trimming and J lost 6 bases; unmatched junction nucleotides: 12. CDR3 protein: CASSPRQGQRTEQYF. The CDR3 bases are TGTGCCAGCAGTCCACGACAGGGGCAGAGAACCGAGCAGTACTTC.

This chain connects TRBV7-9 to TRBJ1-1; D is possibly TRBD1 (5 bases). Germline lookup yields CDR1 SEHNR and CDR2 FQNEAQ (reference sequence). V was clipped by 1 base and J by 1 base, with 7 bases between them. This CDR3 has 14 amino acids. CDR3 nucleotide sequence: TGTGCCAGCAGCTTAGTGGGGGGGAACACTGAAGCTTTCTTT. It encodes CASSLVGGNTEAFF.

The gene calls are TRBV7-8 and TRBJ1-3; D is unresolved. V was cut by 7 bases and J by 2 bases, with 9 bases left in between. Germline lookup yields CDR1 SGHVS and CDR2 FQNEAQ. This CDR3 has 13 amino acids. The CDR3 region is CASTLMPGNTIYF. DNA for the CDR3: TGTGCCAGCACCCTAATGCCTGGAAACACCATATATTTT.

V is TRBV7-9 and J is TRBJ1-5, with no clear D. Deletions cut 3 bases from V and 6 bases from J, with 9 bases between. The CDR3 contains 13 residues. Germline V gene data show CDR1 as SEHNR and CDR2 as FQNEAQ (reference sequence). CDR3 residues: CASSFRSGQPQHF. The CDR3 DNA follows: TGTGCCAGCAGCTTTAGGAGTGGTCAGCCCCAGCATTTT.

The CDR3 region is CASSLVSGRAQAFF. The DNA of the CDR3 is TGTGCCAGCAGCTTAGTAAGTGGGAGGGCGCAAGCTTTCTTT. J is TRBJ1-1 and V is TRBV7-2; D ambiguous. The CDR3 length is 14 residues. V was cut by 1 base and J by 9 bases, with 15 bases left in between. Germline lookup yields CDR1 SGHTA and CDR2 FQGNSA.

The V and J genes are TRBV6-5 and TRBJ2-7; no clear D gene. The CDR3 is 14 amino acids. CDR1 is MNHEY, CDR2 SVGAGI, per germline. Trimming took 0 bases from V and 2 from J, leaving 8 bases between them. In DNA, the CDR3 is TGTGCCAGCAGTTACTCGAGGCTAGCCTACGAGCAGTACTTC. Encoded protein: CASSYSRLAYEQYF.

This chain joins TRBV29-1 and TRBJ1-1; 9 nucleotides align to TRBD1. Germline values: CDR1 SQVTM, CDR2 ANQGSEA. The V gene end was trimmed by 5 bases and the J gene end by 5 bases; junction bases not matched to a gene: 6. The CDR3 is 13 amino acids. In DNA, the CDR3 is TGCAGCGTTATGACAGGGGGTGGTACTGAAGCTTTCTTT. This translates into CSVMTGGGTEAFF.

The genes are TRBV6-6 and TRBJ1-1; 7 bases map to TRBD1. Germline loops: CDR1 MNHNY, CDR2 SVGAGI (reference sequence). Trimming removed 1 base from V and 11 bases from J; junction bases left unmatched: 10. The CDR3 loop spans 14 amino acids. The CDR3 DNA reads TGTGCCAGCAGTTACTTTAGACAGGGTGAGTCGGCTTTCTTT. Translation: CASSYFRQGESAFF.

The chain couples TRBV5-1 to TRBJ2-7; maybe TRBD1 (5 bases). Germline lookup yields CDR1 SGHRS and CDR2 YFSETQ. Trimming left V 7 bases short and J 3 bases short, with 17 bases between. The CDR3 is 14 amino acids. The CDR3 DNA reads TGCGCCAGCTTTATGCAGGGAAAGGGCTACGAGCAGTACTTC. Amino acids: CASFMQGKGYEQYF. Variable domain in full (rest from reference TRBV5-1 and TRBJ2-7): KAGVTQTPRYLIKTRGQQVTLSCSPISGHRSVSWYQQTPGQGLQFLFEYFSETQRNKGNFPGRFSGRQFSNSRSEMNVSTLELGDSALYLCASFMQGKGYEQYFGPGTRLTVT.

The chain has TRBV5-1 and TRBJ1-1; TRBD1 is a possible D gene (5 bases). CDR1 is SGHRS and CDR2 is YFSETQ in the germline V gene. The CDR3 is 14 residues long. V lost 1 base and J 4 bases, leaving 11 bases between the germline ends. The CDR3 DNA reads as TGCGCCAGCAGCTTGCGGGGGGATGGCACTGAAGCTTTCTTT. Its translation: CASSLRGDGTEAFF.

This sequence joins TRBV19 and TRBJ1-5; possible D gene TRBD1, 5 bases. Looked up from germline, CDR1 is LNHDA and CDR2 is SQIVND (reference sequence). The CDR3 has 16 amino acids. V dropped 7 bases and J dropped 1 base, with 17 bases sitting between them. The CDR3 loop reads CASTLGQGRSNQPQHF. CDR3 coding DNA: TGTGCCAGTACCTTGGGGCAGGGCAGGAGCAATCAGCCCCAGCATTTT.

This chain links TRBV5-4 with TRBJ2-7; D perhaps matches TRBD2 (6 bases). V dropped 4 bases and J dropped 2 bases, with 16 bases sitting between them. Per germline, CDR1 SGHNT and CDR2 YYREEE (reference sequence). The CDR3 spans 15 residues. This chain's CDR3 is CASSTWAGSPYEQYF. The CDR3 DNA is TGTGCCAGCAGCACGTGGGCGGGATCACCCTACGAGCAGTACTTC.

The chain combines TRBV18 with TRBJ1-5, with D maybe TRBD1 (5 bases). There are 14 residues in the CDR3. Per germline, CDR1 KGHSH and CDR2 LQKENI. The germline V and J ends were trimmed by 2 bases and 2 bases, with 7 bases remaining between them. In DNA, the CDR3 is TGTGCCAGCTCACCAGGGGGGGGCAATCAGCCCCAGCATTTT. Encoded protein: CASSPGGGNQPQHF.

The genes are TRBV11-2 and TRBJ2-5; D is unresolved. The DNA end is more similar to TRBJ2-7, so the J call may be wrong. CDR1 is SGHAT and CDR2 is FQNNGV in the germline V gene. The CDR3 spans 13 residues. In DNA form, the CDR3 reads TGTGCCAGCAGCTTCCTAAGTACCTACGAGCAGTACTTC. This encodes CASSFLSTYEQYF.

V is TRBV19 and J is TRBJ2-6, with 8 bases lining up with TRBD1. The V segment lost 3 bases and the J segment 4 bases; nucleotides outside the gene matches: 2. The germline CDR1 and CDR2 sequences are LNHDA and SQIVND (reference sequence). This CDR3 is built from 15 residues. CDR3 sequence: CASSMTGAGANVLTF. The DNA of the CDR3 is TGTGCCAGTAGTATGACAGGGGCCGGGGCCAACGTCCTGACTTTC.

The chain has TRBV6-1 and TRBJ2-2, with TRBD2 as a possible D gene (7 bases). Per germline, CDR1 MNHNS and CDR2 SASEGT. This CDR3 spans 16 amino acids. Trimming stripped 1 base from V and 5 bases from J, with 14 bases between. This chain's CDR3 is CASSEGGGSWTGELFF. The DNA of the CDR3 is TGTGCCAGCAGTGAAGGGGGGGGCAGTTGGACCGGGGAGCTGTTTTTT.